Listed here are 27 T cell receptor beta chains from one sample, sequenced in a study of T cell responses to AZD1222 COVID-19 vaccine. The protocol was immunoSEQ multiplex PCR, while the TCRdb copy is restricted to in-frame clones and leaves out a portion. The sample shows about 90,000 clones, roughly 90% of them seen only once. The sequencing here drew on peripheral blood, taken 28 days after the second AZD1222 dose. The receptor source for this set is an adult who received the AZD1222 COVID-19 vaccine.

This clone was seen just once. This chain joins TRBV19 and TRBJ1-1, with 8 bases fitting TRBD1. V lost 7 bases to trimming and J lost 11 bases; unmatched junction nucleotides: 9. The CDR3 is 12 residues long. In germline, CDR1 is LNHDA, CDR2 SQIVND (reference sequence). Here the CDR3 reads CASTRTGKGAFF. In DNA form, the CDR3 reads TGTGCCAGTACCCGGACAGGGAAGGGGGCTTTCTTT.

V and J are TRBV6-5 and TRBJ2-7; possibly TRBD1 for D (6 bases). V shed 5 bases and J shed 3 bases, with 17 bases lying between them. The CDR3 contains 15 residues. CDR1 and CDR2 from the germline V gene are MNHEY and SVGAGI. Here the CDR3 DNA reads TGTGCCAGCAGTCTCACAGGGAAGTTAAACTACGAGCAGTACTTC. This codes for CASSLTGKLNYEQYF.

CDR3 loop: CASSFWGGELFF. The CDR3 nucleotides read TGTGCCAGCAGTTTTTGGGGGGGGGAGCTGTTTTTT. V is TRBV28 and J is TRBJ2-2; possibly TRBD1 or TRBD2 for D (5 bases each). Germline V gene lookup returns CDR1 MDHEN and CDR2 SYDVKM. V shed 3 bases and J shed 8 bases, with 7 bases lying between them. The length of the CDR3 is 12 residues. Based on the CDR3 plus reference TRBV28 and TRBJ2-2, the full variable domain is DVKVTQSSRYLVKRTGEKVFLECVQDMDHENMFWYRQDPGLGLRLIYFSYDVKMKEKGDIPEGYSVSREKKERFSLILESASTNQTSMYLCASSFWGGELFFGEGSRLTVL.

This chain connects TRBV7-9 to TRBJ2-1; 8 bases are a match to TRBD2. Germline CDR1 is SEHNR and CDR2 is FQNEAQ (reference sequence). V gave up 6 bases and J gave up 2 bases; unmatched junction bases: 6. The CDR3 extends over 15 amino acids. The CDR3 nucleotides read TGTGCCAGCAGTCCGAGCGGGAGCCCCTACAATGAGCAGTTCTTC. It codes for CASSPSGSPYNEQFF.

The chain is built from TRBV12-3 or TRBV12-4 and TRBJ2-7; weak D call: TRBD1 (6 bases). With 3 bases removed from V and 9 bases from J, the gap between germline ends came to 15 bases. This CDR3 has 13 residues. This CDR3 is CASSFSNRDGQYF. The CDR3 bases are TGTGCCAGCAGTTTCTCAAACAGGGATGGGCAGTACTTC.

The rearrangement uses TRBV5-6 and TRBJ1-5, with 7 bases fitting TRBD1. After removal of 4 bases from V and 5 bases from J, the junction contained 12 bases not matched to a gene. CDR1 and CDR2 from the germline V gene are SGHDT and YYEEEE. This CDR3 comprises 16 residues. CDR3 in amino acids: CASSLSLGQGDQPQHF. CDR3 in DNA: TGTGCCAGCAGCCTATCCCTGGGGCAGGGGGATCAGCCCCAGCATTTT.

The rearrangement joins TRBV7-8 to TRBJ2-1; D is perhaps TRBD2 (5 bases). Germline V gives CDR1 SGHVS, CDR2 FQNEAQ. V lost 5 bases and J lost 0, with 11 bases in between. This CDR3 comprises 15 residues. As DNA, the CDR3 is TGTGCCAGCAGCCCCGCTCGGGGCTCCTACAATGAGCAGTTCTTC. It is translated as CASSPARGSYNEQFF. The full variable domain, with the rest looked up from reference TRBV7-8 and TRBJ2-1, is GAGVSQSPRYKVAKRGQDVALRCDPISGHVSLFWYQQALGQGPEFLTYFQNEAQLDKSGLPSDRFFAERPEGSVSTLKIQRTQQEDSAVYLCASSPARGSYNEQFFGPGTRLTVL.

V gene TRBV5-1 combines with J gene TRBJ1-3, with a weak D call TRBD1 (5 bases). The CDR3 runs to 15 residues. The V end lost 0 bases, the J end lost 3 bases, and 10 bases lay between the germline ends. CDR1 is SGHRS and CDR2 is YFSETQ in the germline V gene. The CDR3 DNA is TGCGCCAGCAGCTTGGAGGTGGGGGGTGGAAACACCATATATTTT. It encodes CASSLEVGGGNTIYF. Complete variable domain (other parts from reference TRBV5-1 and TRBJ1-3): KAGVTQTPRYLIKTRGQQVTLSCSPISGHRSVSWYQQTPGQGLQFLFEYFSETQRNKGNFPGRFSGRQFSNSRSEMNVSTLELGDSALYLCASSLEVGGGNTIYFGEGSWLTVV.

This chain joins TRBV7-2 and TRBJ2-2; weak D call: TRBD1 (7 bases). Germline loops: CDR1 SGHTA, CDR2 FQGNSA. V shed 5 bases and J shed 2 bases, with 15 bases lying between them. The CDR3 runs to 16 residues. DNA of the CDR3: TGTGCCAGCAGCCGGGAGAGGACAGGCAACACCGGGGAGCTGTTTTTT. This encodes CASSRERTGNTGELFF.

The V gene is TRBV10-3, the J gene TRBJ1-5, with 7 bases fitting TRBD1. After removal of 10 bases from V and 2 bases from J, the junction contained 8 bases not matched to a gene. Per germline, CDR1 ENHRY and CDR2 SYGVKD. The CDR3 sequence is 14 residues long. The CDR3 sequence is CASQGGDGNQPQHF. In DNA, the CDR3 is TGTGCCAGCCAGGGGGGGGATGGCAATCAGCCCCAGCATTTT.

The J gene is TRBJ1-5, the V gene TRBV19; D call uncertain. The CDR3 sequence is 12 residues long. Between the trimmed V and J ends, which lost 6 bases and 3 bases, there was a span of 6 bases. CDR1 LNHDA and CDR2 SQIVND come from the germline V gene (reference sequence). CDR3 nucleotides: TGTGCCAGTAGCCTCGTCAATCAGCCCCAGCATTTT. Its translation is CASSLVNQPQHF. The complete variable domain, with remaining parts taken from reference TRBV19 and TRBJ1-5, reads DGGITQSPKYLFRKEGQNVTLSCEQNLNHDAMYWYRQDPGQGLRLIYYSQIVNDFQKGDIAEGYSVSREKKESFPLTVTSAQKNPTAFYLCASSLVNQPQHFGDGTRLSIL.

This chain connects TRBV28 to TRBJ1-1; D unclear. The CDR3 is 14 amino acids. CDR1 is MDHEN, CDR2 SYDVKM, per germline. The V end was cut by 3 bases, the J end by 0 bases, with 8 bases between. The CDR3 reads CASSFFSLNTEAFF. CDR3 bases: TGTGCCAGCAGTTTTTTTTCTCTGAACACTGAAGCTTTCTTT.

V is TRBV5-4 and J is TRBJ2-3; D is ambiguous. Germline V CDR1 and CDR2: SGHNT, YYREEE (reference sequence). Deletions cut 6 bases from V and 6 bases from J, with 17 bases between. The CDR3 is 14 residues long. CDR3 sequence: CASTHRPSTDTQYF. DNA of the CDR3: TGTGCCAGCACCCACCGACCCTCCACTGATACGCAGTATTTT.

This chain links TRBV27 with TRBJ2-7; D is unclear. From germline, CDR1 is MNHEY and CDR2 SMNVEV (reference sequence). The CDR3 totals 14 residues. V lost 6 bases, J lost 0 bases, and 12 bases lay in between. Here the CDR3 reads CASSPLGLSYEQYF. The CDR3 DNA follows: TGTGCCAGCAGCCCCCTAGGCCTCTCCTACGAGCAGTACTTC.

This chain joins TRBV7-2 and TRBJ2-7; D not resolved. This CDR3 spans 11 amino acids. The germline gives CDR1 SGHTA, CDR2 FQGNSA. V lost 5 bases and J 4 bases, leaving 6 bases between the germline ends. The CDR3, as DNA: TGTGCCAGCAGCACCTCTTACGAGCAGTACTTC. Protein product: CASSTSYEQYF.

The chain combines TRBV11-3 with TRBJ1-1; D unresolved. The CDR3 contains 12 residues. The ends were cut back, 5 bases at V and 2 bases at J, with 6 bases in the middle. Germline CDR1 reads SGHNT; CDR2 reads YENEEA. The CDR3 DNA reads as TGTGCCAGCAGCCAACGAAACACTGAAGCTTTCTTT. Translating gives CASSQRNTEAFF.

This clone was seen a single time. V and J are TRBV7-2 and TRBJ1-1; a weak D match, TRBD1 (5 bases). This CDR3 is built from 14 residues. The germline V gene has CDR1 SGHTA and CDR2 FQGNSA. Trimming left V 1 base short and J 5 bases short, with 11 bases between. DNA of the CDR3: TGTGCCAGCAGCTTAGGGGGGGTAGCTACTGAAGCTTTCTTT. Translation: CASSLGGVATEAFF. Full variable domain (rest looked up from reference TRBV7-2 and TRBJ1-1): GAGVSQSPSNKVTEKGKDVELRCDPISGHTALYWYRQSLGQGLEFLIYFQGNSAPDKSGLPSDRFSAERTGGSVSTLTIQRTQQEDSAVYLCASSLGGVATEAFFGQGTRLTVV.

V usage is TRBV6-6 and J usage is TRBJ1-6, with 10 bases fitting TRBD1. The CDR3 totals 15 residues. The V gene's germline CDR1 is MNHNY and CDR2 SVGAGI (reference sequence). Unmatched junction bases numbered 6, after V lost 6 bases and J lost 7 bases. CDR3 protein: CASSPRGQGNSPLHF. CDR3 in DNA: TGTGCCAGCAGCCCACGGGGACAGGGGAATTCACCCCTCCACTTT.

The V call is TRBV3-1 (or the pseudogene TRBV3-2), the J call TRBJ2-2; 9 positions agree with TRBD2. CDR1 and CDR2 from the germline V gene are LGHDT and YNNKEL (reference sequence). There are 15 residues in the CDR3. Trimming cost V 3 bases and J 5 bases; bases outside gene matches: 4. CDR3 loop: CASSHIGLATGELFF. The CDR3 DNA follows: TGTGCCAGCAGCCATATCGGACTAGCGACCGGGGAGCTGTTTTTT.

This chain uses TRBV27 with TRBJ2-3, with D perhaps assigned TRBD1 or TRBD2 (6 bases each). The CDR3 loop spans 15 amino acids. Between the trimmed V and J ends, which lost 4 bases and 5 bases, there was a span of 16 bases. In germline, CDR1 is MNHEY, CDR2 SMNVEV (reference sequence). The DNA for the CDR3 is TGTGCCAGCAGTTGGGCGGGACAAAGTCAAGATACGCAGTATTTT. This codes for CASSWAGQSQDTQYF.

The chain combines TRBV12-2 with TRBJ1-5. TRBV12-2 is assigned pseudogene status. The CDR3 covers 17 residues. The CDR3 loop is CASRCRARALGFGPQHF. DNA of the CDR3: TGTGCAAGTCGCTGCCGGGCGCGGGCCCTAGGTTTCGGACCCCAGCATTTT.

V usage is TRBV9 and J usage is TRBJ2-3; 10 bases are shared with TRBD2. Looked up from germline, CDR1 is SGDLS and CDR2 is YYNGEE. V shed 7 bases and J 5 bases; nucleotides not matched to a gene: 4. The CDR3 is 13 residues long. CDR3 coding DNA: TGTGCCAGCCAGCGGGGGGGCAAAGATACGCAGTATTTT. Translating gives CASQRGGKDTQYF. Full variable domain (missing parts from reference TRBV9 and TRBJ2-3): DSGVTQTPKHLITATGQRVTLRCSPRSGDLSVYWYQQSLDQGLQFLIQYYNGEERAKGNILERFSAQQFPDLHSELNLSSLELGDSALYFCASQRGGKDTQYFGPGTRLTVL.

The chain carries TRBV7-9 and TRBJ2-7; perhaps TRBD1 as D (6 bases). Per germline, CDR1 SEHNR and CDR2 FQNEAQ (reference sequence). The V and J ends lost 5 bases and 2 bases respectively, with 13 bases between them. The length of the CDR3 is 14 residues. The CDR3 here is CASSLTTGTYEQYF. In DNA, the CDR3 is TGTGCCAGCAGCCTCACTACAGGGACCTACGAGCAGTACTTC.

CDR3: CSGRARTGITEAFF. DNA of the CDR3: TGCAGCGGACGTGCCCGGACAGGGATAACTGAAGCTTTCTTT. J is TRBJ1-1 and V is TRBV29-1; 8 bases line up with TRBD1. The CDR3 spans 14 residues. The J segment lost 5 bases and the V segment lost 7 bases, leaving 12 bases of the junction unmatched. In germline, CDR1 is SQVTM, CDR2 ANQGSEA.

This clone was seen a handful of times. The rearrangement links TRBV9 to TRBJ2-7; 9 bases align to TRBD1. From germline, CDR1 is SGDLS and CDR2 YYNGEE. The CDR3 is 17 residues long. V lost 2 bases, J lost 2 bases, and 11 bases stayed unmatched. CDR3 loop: CASSVQAAGTGTYEQYF. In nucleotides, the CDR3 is TGTGCCAGCAGCGTCCAAGCAGCCGGGACAGGGACCTACGAGCAGTACTTC. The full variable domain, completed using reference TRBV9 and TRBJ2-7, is DSGVTQTPKHLITATGQRVTLRCSPRSGDLSVYWYQQSLDQGLQFLIQYYNGEERAKGNILERFSAQQFPDLHSELNLSSLELGDSALYFCASSVQAAGTGTYEQYFGPGTRLTVT.

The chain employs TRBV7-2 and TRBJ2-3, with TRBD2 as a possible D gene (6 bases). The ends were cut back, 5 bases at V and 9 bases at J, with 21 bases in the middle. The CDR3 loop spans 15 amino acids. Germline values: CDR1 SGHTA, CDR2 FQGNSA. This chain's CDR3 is CASSPDGGSGDTQYF. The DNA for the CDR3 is TGTGCCAGCAGCCCGGATGGGGGGTCGGGCGACACGCAGTATTTT.

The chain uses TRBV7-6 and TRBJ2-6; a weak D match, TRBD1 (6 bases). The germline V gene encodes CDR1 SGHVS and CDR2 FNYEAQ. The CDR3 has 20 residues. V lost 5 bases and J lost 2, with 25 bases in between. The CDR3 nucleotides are TGTGCCAGCAGCGGTAGAGGGTTAGGGCAGGGGCCCGCTGGGGCCAACGTCCTGACTTTC. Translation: CASSGRGLGQGPAGANVLTF.